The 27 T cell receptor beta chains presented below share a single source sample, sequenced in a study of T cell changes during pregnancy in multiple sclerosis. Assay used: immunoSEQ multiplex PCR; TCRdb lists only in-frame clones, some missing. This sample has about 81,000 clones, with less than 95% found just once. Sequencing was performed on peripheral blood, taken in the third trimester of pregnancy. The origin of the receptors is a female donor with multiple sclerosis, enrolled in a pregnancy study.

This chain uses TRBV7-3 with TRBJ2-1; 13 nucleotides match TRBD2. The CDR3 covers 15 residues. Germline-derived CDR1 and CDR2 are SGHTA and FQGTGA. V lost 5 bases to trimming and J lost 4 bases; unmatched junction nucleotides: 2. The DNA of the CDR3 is TGTGCCAGCAGCCTGGGACTAGCGGGGTACAATGAGCAGTTCTTC. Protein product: CASSLGLAGYNEQFF.

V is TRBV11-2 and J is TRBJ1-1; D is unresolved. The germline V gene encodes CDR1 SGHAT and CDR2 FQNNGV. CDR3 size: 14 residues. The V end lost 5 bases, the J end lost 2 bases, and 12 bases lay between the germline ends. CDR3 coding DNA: TGTGCCAGCAGCACGGACTGGGTCAACACTGAAGCTTTCTTT. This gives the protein CASSTDWVNTEAFF. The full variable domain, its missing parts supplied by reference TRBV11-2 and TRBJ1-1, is EAGVAQSPRYKIIEKRQSVAFWCNPISGHATLYWYQQILGQGPKLLIQFQNNGVVDDSQLPKDRFSAERLKGVDSTLKIQPAKLEDSAVYLCASSTDWVNTEAFFGQGTRLTVV.

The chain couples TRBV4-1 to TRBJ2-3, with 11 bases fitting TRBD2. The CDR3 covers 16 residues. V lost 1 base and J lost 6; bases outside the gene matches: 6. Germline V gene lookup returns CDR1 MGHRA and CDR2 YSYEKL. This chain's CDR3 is CASSQVILAGVDTQYF. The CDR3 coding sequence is TGCGCCAGCAGCCAAGTTATACTAGCGGGGGTGGATACGCAGTATTTT.

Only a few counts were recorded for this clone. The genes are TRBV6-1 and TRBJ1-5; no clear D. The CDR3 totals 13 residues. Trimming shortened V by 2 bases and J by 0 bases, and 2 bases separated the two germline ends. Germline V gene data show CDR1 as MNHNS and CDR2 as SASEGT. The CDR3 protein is CASSEYSNQPQHF. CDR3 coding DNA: TGTGCCAGCAGTGAATATAGCAATCAGCCCCAGCATTTT.

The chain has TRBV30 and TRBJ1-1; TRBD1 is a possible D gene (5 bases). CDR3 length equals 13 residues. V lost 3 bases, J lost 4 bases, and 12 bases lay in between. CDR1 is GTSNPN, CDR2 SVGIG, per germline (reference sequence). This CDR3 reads CAWSGGAGTEAFF. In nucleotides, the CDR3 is TGTGCCTGGAGCGGGGGTGCGGGCACTGAAGCTTTCTTT.

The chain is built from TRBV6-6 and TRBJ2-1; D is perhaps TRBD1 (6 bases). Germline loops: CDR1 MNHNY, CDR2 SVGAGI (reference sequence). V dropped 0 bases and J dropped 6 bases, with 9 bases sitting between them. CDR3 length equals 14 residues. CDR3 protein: CASSYSDRPNEQFF. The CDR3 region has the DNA TGTGCCAGCAGTTACTCCGACAGGCCCAATGAGCAGTTCTTC.

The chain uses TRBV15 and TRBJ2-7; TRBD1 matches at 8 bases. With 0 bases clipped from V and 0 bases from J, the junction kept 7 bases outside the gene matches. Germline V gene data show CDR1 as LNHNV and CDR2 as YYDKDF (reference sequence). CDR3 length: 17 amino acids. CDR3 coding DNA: TGTGCCACCAGCAGAGATCAGGGGACAGGCGTCTCCTACGAGCAGTACTTC. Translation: CATSRDQGTGVSYEQYF.

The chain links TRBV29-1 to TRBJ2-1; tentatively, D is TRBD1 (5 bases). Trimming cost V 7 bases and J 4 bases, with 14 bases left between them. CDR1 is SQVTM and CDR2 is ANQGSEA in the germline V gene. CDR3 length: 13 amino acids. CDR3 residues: CSGALGDYNEQFF. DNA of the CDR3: TGCAGCGGGGCTCTAGGGGATTACAATGAGCAGTTCTTC.

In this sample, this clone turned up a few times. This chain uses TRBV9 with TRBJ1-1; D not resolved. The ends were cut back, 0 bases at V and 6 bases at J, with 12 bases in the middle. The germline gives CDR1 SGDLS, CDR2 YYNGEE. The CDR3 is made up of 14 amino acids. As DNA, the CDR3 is TGTGCCAGCAGCGTAGCAGCGGGGTTCCCTGAAGCTTTCTTT. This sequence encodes CASSVAAGFPEAFF.

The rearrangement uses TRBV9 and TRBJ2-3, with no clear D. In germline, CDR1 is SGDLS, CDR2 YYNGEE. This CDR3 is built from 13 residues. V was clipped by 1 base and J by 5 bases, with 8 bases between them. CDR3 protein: CASSVWRGDTQYF. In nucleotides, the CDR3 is TGTGCCAGCAGCGTATGGAGAGGAGATACGCAGTATTTT.

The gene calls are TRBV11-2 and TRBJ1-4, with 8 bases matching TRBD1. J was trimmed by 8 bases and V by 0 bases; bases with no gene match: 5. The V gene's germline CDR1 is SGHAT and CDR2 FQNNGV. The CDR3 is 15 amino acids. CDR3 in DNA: TGTGCCAGCAGCTTAGATTTTGGACAGGGAGAAAAACTGTTTTTT. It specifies CASSLDFGQGEKLFF. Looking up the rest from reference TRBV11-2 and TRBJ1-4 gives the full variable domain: EAGVAQSPRYKIIEKRQSVAFWCNPISGHATLYWYQQILGQGPKLLIQFQNNGVVDDSQLPKDRFSAERLKGVDSTLKIQPAKLEDSAVYLCASSLDFGQGEKLFFGSGTQLSVL.

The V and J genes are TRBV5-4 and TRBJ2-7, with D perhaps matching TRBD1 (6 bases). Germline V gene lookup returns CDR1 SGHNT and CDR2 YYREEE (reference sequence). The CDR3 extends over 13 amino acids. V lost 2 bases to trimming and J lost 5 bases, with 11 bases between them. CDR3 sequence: CASSLGQLDEQYF. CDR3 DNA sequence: TGTGCCAGCAGCTTAGGACAGTTGGACGAGCAGTACTTC.

The CDR3 loop is CASTPGGLSYNEQFF. CDR3 sequence (DNA): TGTGCCAGCACCCCAGGGGGCCTCTCCTACAATGAGCAGTTCTTC. V is TRBV6-1 and J is TRBJ2-1; 8 positions match TRBD1. CDR3 size: 15 residues. V shed 7 bases and J 0 bases; nucleotides not matched to a gene: 5. CDR1 and CDR2 from the germline V gene are MNHNS and SASEGT.

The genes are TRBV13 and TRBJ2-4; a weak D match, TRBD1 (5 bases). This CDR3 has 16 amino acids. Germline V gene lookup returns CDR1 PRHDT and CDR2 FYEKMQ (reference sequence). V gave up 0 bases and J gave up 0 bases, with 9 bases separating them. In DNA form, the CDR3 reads TGTGCCAGCAGCTTAGGAACAGGCCTAGCCAAAAACATTCAGTACTTC. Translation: CASSLGTGLAKNIQYF.

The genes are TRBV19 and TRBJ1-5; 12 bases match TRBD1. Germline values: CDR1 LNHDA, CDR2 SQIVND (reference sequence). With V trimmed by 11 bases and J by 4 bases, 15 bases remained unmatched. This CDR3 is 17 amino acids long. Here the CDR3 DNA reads TGTGCCTCTAAACCCCGGGACAGGGGGCTTGGAAATCAGCCCCAGCATTTT. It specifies CASKPRDRGLGNQPQHF.

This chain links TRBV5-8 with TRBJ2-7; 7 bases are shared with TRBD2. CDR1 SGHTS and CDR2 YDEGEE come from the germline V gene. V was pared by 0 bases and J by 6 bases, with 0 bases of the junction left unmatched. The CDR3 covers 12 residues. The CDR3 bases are TGTGCCAGCAGCTTGGGCGGGGGCGAGCAGTACTTC. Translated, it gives CASSLGGGEQYF.

Written as DNA, the CDR3 is TGCAGCGTCCCCAAAGGACAGGGAGAAACTGAAGCTTTCTTT. This gives the protein CSVPKGQGETEAFF. The genes are TRBV29-1 and TRBJ1-1, with TRBD1 matching 8 bases. The CDR3 has 14 residues. CDR1 SQVTM and CDR2 ANQGSEA come from the germline V gene. J gave up 5 bases and V 6 bases, and 11 bases lay outside the gene matches.

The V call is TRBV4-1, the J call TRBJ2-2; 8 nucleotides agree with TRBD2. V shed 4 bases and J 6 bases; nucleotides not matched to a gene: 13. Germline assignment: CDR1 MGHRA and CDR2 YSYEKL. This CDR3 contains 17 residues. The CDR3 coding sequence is TGCGCCAGCAGCCCAACTATCGGGGGGGCCAGGGCCGGGGAGCTGTTTTTT. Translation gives CASSPTIGGARAGELFF.

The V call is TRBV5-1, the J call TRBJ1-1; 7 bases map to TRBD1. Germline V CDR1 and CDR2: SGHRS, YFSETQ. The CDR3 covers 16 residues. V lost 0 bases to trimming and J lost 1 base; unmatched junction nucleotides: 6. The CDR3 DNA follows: TGCGCCAGCAGCTTGGGGACAGGAATAAGGAACACTGAAGCTTTCTTT. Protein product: CASSLGTGIRNTEAFF.

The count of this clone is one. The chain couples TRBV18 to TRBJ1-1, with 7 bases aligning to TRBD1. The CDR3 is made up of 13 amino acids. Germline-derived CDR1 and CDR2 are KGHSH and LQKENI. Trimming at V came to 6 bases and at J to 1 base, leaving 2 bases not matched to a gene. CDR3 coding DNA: TGTGCCAGCTCGGGGGACAGGAACACTGAAGCTTTCTTT. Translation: CASSGDRNTEAFF.

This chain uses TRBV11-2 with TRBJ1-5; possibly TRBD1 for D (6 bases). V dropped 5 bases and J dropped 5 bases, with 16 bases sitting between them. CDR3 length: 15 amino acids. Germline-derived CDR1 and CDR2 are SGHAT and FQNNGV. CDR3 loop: CASSPDSRGYQPQHF. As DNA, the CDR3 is TGTGCCAGCAGCCCGGACAGCAGGGGTTATCAGCCCCAGCATTTT.

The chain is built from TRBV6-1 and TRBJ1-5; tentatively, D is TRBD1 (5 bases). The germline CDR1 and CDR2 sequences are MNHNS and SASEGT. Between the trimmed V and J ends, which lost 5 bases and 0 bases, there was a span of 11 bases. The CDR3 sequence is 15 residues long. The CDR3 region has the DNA TGTGCCAGCAGTCAATGGACAAATAGCAATCAGCCCCAGCATTTT. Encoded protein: CASSQWTNSNQPQHF.

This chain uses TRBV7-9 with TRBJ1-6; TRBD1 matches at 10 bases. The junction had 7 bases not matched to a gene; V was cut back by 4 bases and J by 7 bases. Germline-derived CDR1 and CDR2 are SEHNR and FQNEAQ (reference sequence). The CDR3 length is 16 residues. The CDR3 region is CASSSTDRGGNSPLHF. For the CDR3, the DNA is TGTGCCAGCAGCTCAACGGACAGGGGGGGGAATTCACCCCTCCACTTT. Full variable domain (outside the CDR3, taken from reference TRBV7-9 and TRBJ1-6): DTGVSQNPRHKITKRGQNVTFRCDPISEHNRLYWYRQTLGQGPEFLTYFQNEAQLEKSRLLSDRFSAERPKGSFSTLEIQRTEQGDSAMYLCASSSTDRGGNSPLHFGNGTRLTVT.

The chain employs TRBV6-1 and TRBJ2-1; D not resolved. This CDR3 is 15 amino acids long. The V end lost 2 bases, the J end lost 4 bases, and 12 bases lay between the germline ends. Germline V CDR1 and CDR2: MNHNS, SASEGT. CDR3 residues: CASSENFNLYNEQFF. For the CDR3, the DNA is TGTGCCAGCAGTGAAAACTTTAACCTATACAATGAGCAGTTCTTC.

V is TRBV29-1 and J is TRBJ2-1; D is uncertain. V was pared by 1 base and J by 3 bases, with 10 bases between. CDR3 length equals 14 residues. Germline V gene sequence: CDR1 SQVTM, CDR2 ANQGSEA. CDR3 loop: CSVEGRRDYNEQFF. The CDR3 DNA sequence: TGCAGCGTTGAAGGAAGGAGAGACTACAATGAGCAGTTCTTC.

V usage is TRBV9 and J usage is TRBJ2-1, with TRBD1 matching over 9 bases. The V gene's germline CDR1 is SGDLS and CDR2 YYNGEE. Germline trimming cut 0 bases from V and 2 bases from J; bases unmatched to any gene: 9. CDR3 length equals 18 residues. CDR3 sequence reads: CASSVAGGQGGPYNEQFF. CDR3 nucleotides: TGTGCCAGCAGCGTAGCTGGGGGACAGGGTGGACCCTACAATGAGCAGTTCTTC. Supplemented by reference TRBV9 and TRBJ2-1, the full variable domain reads DSGVTQTPKHLITATGQRVTLRCSPRSGDLSVYWYQQSLDQGLQFLIQYYNGEERAKGNILERFSAQQFPDLHSELNLSSLELGDSALYFCASSVAGGQGGPYNEQFFGPGTRLTVL.

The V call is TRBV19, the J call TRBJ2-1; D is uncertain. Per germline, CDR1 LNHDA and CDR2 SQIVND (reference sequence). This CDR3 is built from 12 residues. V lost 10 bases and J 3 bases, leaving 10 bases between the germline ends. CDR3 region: CAIQTDYNEQFF. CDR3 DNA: TGTGCCATCCAAACTGACTACAATGAGCAGTTCTTC.